A selection of T cell receptor beta chains follows, all from one sample in a study of shared clonotypes between healthy human individuals. Some clones are missing from TCRdb's copy, which holds only in-frame ones; the method was immunoSEQ multiplex PCR. The sample has 1.5 million to 2.5 million clones, about 94% seen once. What was sequenced was naive CD8+ T cells sorted from blood. Every receptor here comes from a man aged 18-30 years in good health. Both conserved end residues are trimmed from each CDR3. Each record gives: V gene, J gene, CDR3 protein.

TRBV11-2	TRBJ2-7	ASSLPGGAYYEQY
TRBV7-9	TRBJ1-1	ASSLVYGARREAF
TRBV9	TRBJ2-7	ASSVVDSILEEQY
TRBV27	TRBJ2-7	ASSSLEPPMAYEQY
TRBV9	TRBJ2-6	ASSGAVSGANVLT
TRBV4-3	TRBJ2-1	ASSQFSAGEQF
TRBV27	TRBJ2-1	ATMLWDEQF
TRBV6-6	TRBJ2-2	ASKVLITGELF
TRBV15	TRBJ2-1	ATSRDPRVSGSLNEQF
TRBV15	TRBJ1-2	ATSRPTPTGYGYT
TRBV12-5	TRBJ1-5	ASGWGSQGYNQPQH
TRBV4-1	TRBJ1-6	ASSQGGAGRSPLH
TRBV9	TRBJ2-3	ASRAGAGSADTQY
TRBV28	TRBJ1-2	ASIQFRGVDYGYT
TRBV27	TRBJ2-5	ASFSRETQY
TRBV7-9	TRBJ2-2	ASSSFSEAGELF
TRBV6-1	TRBJ1-2	ASSDSGTGRFGYGYT
TRBV2	TRBJ2-3	ASSDGSSTDTQY
TRBV7-9	TRBJ2-5	ASSSRGLGETQY
TRBV5-1	TRBJ2-7	ASSLVDEQY
TRBV10-2	TRBJ2-3	ASSEVLSGSTDTQY
TRBV7-9	TRBJ2-5	ASSLMGGAQY